This entry lists 3 T cell receptor beta chains sequenced from one sample in a study of OX40 agonist ivuxolimab in advanced cancers. The repertoire was sequenced with immunoSEQ multiplex PCR; TCRdb's copy has only in-frame clones and lacks some. The data show around 70,000 clones, about 93% seen once. The sequencing used CD4+ or CD8+ T cells sorted from blood, collected in a trial of the OX40 agonist ivuxolimab. These TCRs come from an adult with an advanced solid tumor such as melanoma, head and neck, liver or kidney cancer.

This chain joins TRBV19 and TRBJ2-3; no clear D gene. Germline V lookup: CDR1 LNHDA, CDR2 SQIVND (reference sequence). This CDR3 region has 13 residues. CDR3 in DNA: TGTGTTGCATATTCCTCTAGCACAGATACGCAGTATTTT. Protein product: CVAYSSSTDTQYF.

The chain is built from TRBV11-2 and TRBJ2-7; D could derive from TRBD1 or TRBD2 (5 bases each). In germline, CDR1 is SGHAT, CDR2 FQNNGV. The CDR3 has 14 residues. The germline V and J ends were trimmed by 0 bases and 7 bases, with 13 bases remaining between them. CDR3 sequence (DNA): TGTGCCAGCAGCTTAGATCTCGGGACGGGAGAGCAGTACTTC. It translates to CASSLDLGTGEQYF.

This rearrangement joins TRBV6-5 to TRBJ2-7; TRBD2 is a possible D gene (6 bases). V lost 6 bases, J lost 6 bases, and 18 bases lay in between. CDR1 is MNHEY, CDR2 SVGAGI, per germline. The CDR3 length is 14 residues. The CDR3 protein is CASSLTLAPVEQYF. DNA of the CDR3: TGTGCCAGCAGCCTAACACTAGCTCCAGTCGAGCAGTACTTC.